These 19 T cell receptor beta chains came from one sample sequenced in a study of shared clonotypes between healthy human individuals. Positively selected for CCR7, the CD45RO-negative cells used as naive CD8 cells excluded terminally differentiated effector memory CD45RA+ cells. Sequenced by immunoSEQ multiplex PCR; TCRdb stores in-frame clones only, minus some. The data contain 650,000 to 800,000 clones, 92% of them singletons. Sample: naive CD8+ T cells sorted from blood. These receptor sequences come from a man in his thirties or forties in good health.

This chain links TRBV7-9 with TRBJ2-1, with TRBD2 matching over 9 bases. The germline V gene encodes CDR1 SEHNR and CDR2 FQNEAQ (reference sequence). The length of the CDR3 is 12 residues. V lost 5 bases to trimming and J lost 11 bases; unmatched junction nucleotides: 4. This chain's CDR3 is CASSVGLAQQFF. The CDR3 DNA is TGTGCCAGCAGCGTCGGACTAGCGCAGCAGTTCTTC.

The J gene is TRBJ2-7, the V gene TRBV11-2; D might be TRBD1 or TRBD2, each matching 5 bases. CDR1 is SGHAT, CDR2 FQNNGV, per germline. The CDR3 covers 13 residues. Trimming took off 5 bases at V and 5 bases at J, with 13 bases between the two ends. The CDR3, as DNA: TGTGCCAGCAGCCCGGGTCGAGGGGACGAGCAGTACTTC. Amino acid sequence: CASSPGRGDEQYF.

V usage is TRBV4-1 and J usage is TRBJ2-7, with a tentative D call TRBD1 (6 bases). The CDR3 runs 14 residues. CDR1 is MGHRA and CDR2 is YSYEKL in the germline V gene. V dropped 5 bases and J dropped 3 bases, with 14 bases sitting between them. CDR3 in amino acids: CASSLRQVVYEQYF. Here the CDR3 DNA reads TGCGCCAGCAGCTTACGACAGGTTGTCTACGAGCAGTACTTC.

This clone was counted a single time. The chain combines TRBV19 with TRBJ2-3; 13 bases fit TRBD2. In germline, CDR1 is LNHDA, CDR2 SQIVND (reference sequence). The CDR3 runs to 16 residues. The junction had 6 bases not matched to a gene; V was cut back by 3 bases and J by 6 bases. CDR3 in amino acids: CASSMTSGRPLDTQYF. CDR3 nucleotides: TGTGCCAGTAGTATGACTAGCGGGAGGCCCCTGGATACGCAGTATTTT.

This clone appeared once. In the same sample, other DNA sequences code for this CDR3. The chain recombines TRBV9 with TRBJ2-1, with TRBD2 matching 7 bases. The germline V gene encodes CDR1 SGDLS and CDR2 YYNGEE. V was pared by 4 bases and J by 0 bases, with 4 bases of the junction left unmatched. The CDR3 length is 15 residues. The CDR3 DNA is TGTGCCAGCAGCCCCGGGGGGAGCTCCTACAATGAGCAGTTCTTC. Protein product: CASSPGGSSYNEQFF.

The V gene is TRBV5-5, the J gene TRBJ2-3; no clear D. Germline V gene data show CDR1 as SGHKS and CDR2 as YYEKEE (reference sequence). Trimming took 6 bases from V and 3 from J, leaving 14 bases between them. There are 14 residues in the CDR3. CDR3 sequence reads: CASMAPVRTDTQYF. The CDR3 DNA reads as TGTGCCAGCATGGCCCCCGTTCGAACAGATACGCAGTATTTT.

This chain joins TRBV4-1 and TRBJ1-5; the D is unclear. CDR1 is MGHRA, CDR2 YSYEKL, per germline. The length of the CDR3 is 15 residues. Trimming shortened V by 1 base and J by 4 bases, and 11 bases separated the two germline ends. The DNA of the CDR3 is TGCGCCAGCAGCCAAGCACCAGGCCTTAATCAGCCCCAGCATTTT. Translation gives CASSQAPGLNQPQHF.

V gene TRBV29-1 combines with J gene TRBJ2-3; TRBD2 matches 7 bases. From germline, CDR1 is SQVTM and CDR2 ANQGSEA. This CDR3 is 15 amino acids long. Trimming removed 6 bases from V and 6 bases from J; junction bases left unmatched: 15. The chain's CDR3 is CSVEPRGGLGDTQYF. The CDR3 DNA sequence: TGCAGCGTAGAGCCGCGGGGAGGGTTAGGCGATACGCAGTATTTT.

This chain uses TRBV7-6 with TRBJ2-1; D is uncertain. Between the trimmed V and J ends, which lost 2 bases and 0 bases, there was a span of 11 bases. Germline CDR1 is SGHVS and CDR2 is FNYEAQ. This CDR3 has 16 amino acids. DNA for the CDR3: TGTGCCAGCAGCTTACTCGACACACTCTCCTACAATGAGCAGTTCTTC. This encodes CASSLLDTLSYNEQFF.

The chain joins TRBV6-6 to TRBJ2-3; D remains unclear. Trimming cost V 8 bases and J 1 base, with 4 bases left between them. CDR3 length: 11 amino acids. Germline V gives CDR1 MNHNY, CDR2 SVGAGI (reference sequence). CDR3 residues: CASRGTDTQYF. The CDR3 DNA follows: TGTGCCAGCCGGGGCACAGATACGCAGTATTTT.

For this clone: This sample includes further DNA sequences coding for the same CDR3. The chain joins TRBV27 to TRBJ2-1; 14 nucleotides agree with TRBD2. This CDR3 is built from 15 residues. CDR1 MNHEY and CDR2 SMNVEV come from the germline V gene (reference sequence). The V gene end was trimmed by 3 bases and the J gene end by 8 bases; junction bases not matched to a gene: 3. CDR3 loop: CASSLGLAGVHEQFF. CDR3 nucleotides: TGTGCCAGCAGTTTGGGACTAGCGGGAGTCCATGAGCAGTTCTTC.

Only one count was recorded for this clone. The chain has TRBV29-1 and TRBJ1-1; D is uncertain. In germline, CDR1 is SQVTM, CDR2 ANQGSEA. The CDR3 covers 14 residues. The ends were cut back, 6 bases at V and 0 bases at J, with 14 bases in the middle. The CDR3 DNA follows: TGCAGCGTGGACCTCGTGTCTATGAACACTGAAGCTTTCTTT. Translating it yields CSVDLVSMNTEAFF. The full variable domain, in which reference TRBV29-1 and TRBJ1-1 provide the parts outside the CDR3, is SAVISQKPSRDICQRGTSLTIQCQVDSQVTMMFWYRQQPGQSLTLIATANQGSEATYESGFVIDKFPISRPNLTFSTLTVSNMSPEDSSIYLCSVDLVSMNTEAFFGQGTRLTVV.

The chain uses TRBV27 and TRBJ1-2; D is unclear. The CDR3 is 13 amino acids. Per germline, CDR1 MNHEY and CDR2 SMNVEV (reference sequence). The ends were cut back, 3 bases at V and 8 bases at J, with 13 bases in the middle. CDR3 residues: CASSFGLNRGYTF. The DNA of the CDR3 is TGTGCCAGCAGTTTTGGTCTTAATCGAGGCTACACCTTC.

The chain combines TRBV2 with TRBJ2-5; TRBD2 matches 14 bases. The CDR3 totals 20 residues. Germline lookup yields CDR1 SNHLY and CDR2 FYNNEI. Unmatched junction bases numbered 19, after V lost 6 bases and J lost 4 bases. CDR3 bases: TGTGCCAGCAGGGGCCTGGGACTAGCGGGAGTCTTCCCCAACAGAGAGACCCAGTACTTC. Translated, it gives CASRGLGLAGVFPNRETQYF.

The chain joins TRBV5-4 to TRBJ2-7; perhaps D is TRBD1 or TRBD2 (5 bases each). The V gene's germline CDR1 is SGHNT and CDR2 YYREEE (reference sequence). This CDR3 is 14 amino acids long. V lost 4 bases and J lost 2, with 13 bases in between. The CDR3 sequence: CASSNRDGPYEQYF. The CDR3 DNA reads as TGTGCCAGCAGCAACCGGGACGGTCCCTACGAGCAGTACTTC.

This chain joins TRBV13 and TRBJ2-7; weak D call: TRBD2 (7 bases). CDR3 size: 16 residues. Germline V lookup: CDR1 PRHDT, CDR2 FYEKMQ (reference sequence). The V end lost 4 bases, the J end lost 2 bases, and 18 bases lay between the germline ends. CDR3 sequence reads: CASSSPGGRTPYEQYF. For the CDR3, the DNA is TGTGCCAGCAGCTCCCCCGGGGGGCGGACCCCCTACGAGCAGTACTTC.

This clone showed up just once. The CDR3 sequence: CASSQDRRGASYNEQFF. CDR3 DNA sequence: TGCGCCAGCAGCCAAGATCGCAGGGGGGCTTCCTACAATGAGCAGTTCTTC. The V gene is TRBV4-3, the J gene TRBJ2-1, with TRBD1 as a possible D gene (7 bases). The V gene lost 0 bases and the J gene lost 1 base, with 13 bases spanning the gap. Looked up from germline, CDR1 is LGHNA and CDR2 is YSLEER. The CDR3 loop spans 17 amino acids.

Comment on this clone: The sample has other DNA sequences that encode this CDR3 too. This rearrangement joins TRBV28 to TRBJ2-1, with a tentative D call TRBD2 (5 bases). V was trimmed by 2 bases and J by 5 bases, leaving 10 bases between them. The CDR3 totals 14 residues. From germline, CDR1 is MDHEN and CDR2 SYDVKM. In DNA, the CDR3 is TGTGCCAGCAGTTTAGCGGGCCGGGACAATGAGCAGTTCTTC. Residues: CASSLAGRDNEQFF.

V is TRBV27 and J is TRBJ2-5; D is unresolved. V was clipped by 7 bases and J by 0 bases, with 15 bases between them. The CDR3 runs to 15 residues. Germline CDR1 and CDR2: MNHEY and SMNVEV (reference sequence). This CDR3 is CASTPGFAYQETQYF. The CDR3 nucleotides read TGTGCCAGCACCCCTGGCTTTGCATACCAAGAGACCCAGTACTTC.